This is a list of T cell receptor beta chains from one sample in a study of CD8+CD57+ T cells in acquired aplastic anemia. TCRdb independently ran MiXCR on the reads; one entry per CDR3 protein. This sample has nearly 60,000 distinct CDR3 sequences, with just over 55% found just once. Sequenced input: sorted CD4+, CD8+, or CD8+CD57+ T cells (not recorded which) from PBMCs. The receptors were gathered from a human donor with aplastic anemia. Each CDR3 is given without its conserved first and last residue. Some rows mark clone size as missing; the rest say once, few, many or name a class of expanded clone.

V	J	size	CDR3
TRBV15	TRBJ2-7	.	ATSRDQGQSYEQY
TRBV10-2	TRBJ2-3	many	ASSDSPLGSTDTQY
TRBV5-6	TRBJ1-6	.	ASTCETGGGSPLH
TRBV7-8	TRBJ2-3	medium-sized	ASSLVGGGVSTDTQY
TRBV7-6	TRBJ2-5	.	ASSLNSGAQETQY
TRBV19	TRBJ1-2	.	ASSIQSYGYT
TRBV7-2	TRBJ1-1	.	ASSKTLGTEAF
TRBV29-1	TRBJ2-1	.	SVPRLAISYNEQF
TRBV10-3	TRBJ1-3	.	AISGYGSGNTIY
TRBV2	TRBJ1-1	.	ASDPQGAVNTEAF
TRBV2	TRBJ1-2	few	ASSEWPGTGNYGYT
TRBV25-1	TRBJ1-5	medium-sized	ASSADKGFNQPQH
TRBV2	TRBJ1-5	.	ASRTDREGNQPQH
TRBV19	TRBJ2-2	many	ASIGYYNTGELF
TRBV6-4	TRBJ1-2	few	ASSDSRDGHYGYT
TRBV5-1	TRBJ2-7	.	ASSLAKGYEQY
TRBV24-1	TRBJ2-3	once	ATSGNERVGPDTQY
TRBV15	TRBJ2-7	.	ATSRDGGGSEQY
TRBV3-1	TRBJ2-7	many	ASSPPPGQALEHSGYEQY
TRBV5-5	TRBJ1-5	many	ASSSRGVYSNQPQH
TRBV7-2	TRBJ1-2	many	ASSLGLGTDDYGYT
TRBV25-1	TRBJ2-3	few	ASSRGPTDTQY
TRBV11-1	TRBJ2-5	.	ASSPGYQETQY
TRBV7-9	TRBJ2-7	.	ASSITGLGLSGGYEQY
TRBV5-4	TRBJ2-7	.	ASSLQGASYEQY
TRBV20-1	TRBJ1-1	many	SALAGDTEAF
TRBV2	TRBJ1-5	.	ASSTGQGGQPQH
TRBV7-9	TRBJ2-7	.	ASSLQGYEQY
TRBV7-9	TRBJ1-5	many	ASSLGDRVGPQH
TRBV19	TRBJ1-2	once	ASSPKGAGAYGYT